This T cell receptor (beta chain) was retrieved from a study of post-analysis software for immune sequencing data. Study context: Some patients lacked subtype; others had relapsing-remitting, secondary progressive or progressive-relapsing disease.

Unique molecular identifiers featured in each of the TCR beta cDNA libraries. One entry per CDR3 protein results from TCRdb running MiXCR on the PCR reads. The sample contains some 160,000 distinct CDR3 sequences, 35% to 40% of which appear only once. The V end lost 3 bases, the J end lost 6 bases, and 15 bases lay between the germline ends. Germline-derived CDR1 and CDR2 are MDHEN and SYDVKM. The CDR3 runs to 15 residues. General study points: Higher frequency in patients than in controls was seen for several TRBV segments, with TRBV5-6, TRBV5-1 and TRBV20-1 among them. Those samples that were prepared in the same batch co-clustered strongly by F measure.

This clonotype was detected a few times. Its cognate antigen is unknown. The chain joins TRBV28 to TRBJ2-1; the D gene is possibly TRBD2 (7 bases). This receptor was identified in a girl aged 5-17 years with multiple sclerosis. Sequenced material: blood, taken after autologous hematopoietic stem cell transplantation. The CDR3, as DNA: TGTGCCAGCAGTTTGGGGGGGCGCTTTTCCAATGAGCAGTTCTTC. Residues: CASSLGGRFSNEQFF.